This T cell receptor beta chain was recovered during a study of Tregs in tolerant kidney transplant recipients. Libraries were prepared by immunoSEQ multiplex PCR; TCRdb keeps only in-frame clonotypes and omits some of them. The data show tens of thousands of clones, around 95% seen once. Study-level points and caveats: Biological reproducibility was not directly addressed in this study. Validation in larger populations is needed because few patients were studied. Expanding Tregs on activated donor B cells appeared to best identify donor-specific TCRbeta clones.

V was cut by 6 bases and J by 7 bases, with 13 bases left in between. The germline gives CDR1 KGHSH, CDR2 LQKENI. This CDR3 is built from 13 residues. As for this clone: Antigen unknown.

Source material: Tregs from blood cultured with allogeneic cells. V is TRBV18 and J is TRBJ1-5; tentative D call: TRBD1 (6 bases). The TCR was taken from a human donor in good health. The CDR3 DNA reads as TGTGCCAGCTCCACCGGGGGCGCCCAGCCCCAGCATTTT. Protein sequence: CASSTGGAQPQHF.